One sample yielded the 29 T cell receptor beta chains listed below, sequenced in a study of blood T cells in healthy people across ages. With a J-beta primer mix and a sample-barcoded 5' primer, a second PCR ran about 7 to 11 cycles. TCRdb recomputed calls from the 5' RACE reads with MiXCR, one row per CDR3 protein. Here the sample spans fewer than 1,000,000 distinct CDR3 sequences, around 50% being singletons. The specimen was blood. These receptors were collected from an elderly man in good health.

There are a few counts of this clonotype. The chain combines TRBV25-1 with TRBJ1-5, with 8 positions matching TRBD1. The germline gives CDR1 MGHDK, CDR2 SYGVNS. The trim removed 6 bases at V and 2 bases at J, leaving 3 bases unmatched. There are 14 residues in the CDR3. The CDR3 nucleotides read TGTGCCAGCAGACCGGGACAGGGCAATCAGCCCCAGCATTTT. This sequence encodes CASRPGQGNQPQHF.

This clonotype was counted only a few times. This rearrangement joins TRBV28 to TRBJ2-1; perhaps D is TRBD1 or TRBD2 (5 bases each). The CDR3 is made up of 16 amino acids. Germline values: CDR1 MDHEN, CDR2 SYDVKM. V was shortened by 8 bases and J by 2 bases, with 19 bases between the two germline ends. CDR3 protein: CASYSRDPKAYNEQFF. CDR3 in DNA: TGTGCCAGCTACTCCCGGGACCCTAAGGCCTACAATGAGCAGTTCTTC.

This clonotype was observed a few times. The chain recombines TRBV7-3 with TRBJ2-1; D is unresolved. The CDR3 has 17 residues. Germline CDR1 SGHTA, CDR2 FQGTGA. Deletions cut 5 bases from V and 2 bases from J, with 19 bases between. DNA for the CDR3: TGTGCCAGCAGCCCCTACCCCTCTAGTCCCCCCTACAATGAGCAGTTCTTC. Its translation: CASSPYPSSPPYNEQFF.

The chain has TRBV29-1 and TRBJ2-7; D perhaps matches TRBD1 (6 bases). CDR3 length: 12 amino acids. Trimming took 5 bases from V and 3 from J, leaving 11 bases between them. CDR1 and CDR2 (germline): SQVTM, ANQGSEA. Here the CDR3 DNA reads TGCAGCGTTACAGGGTTAGGCTACGAGCAGTACTTC. Its translation is CSVTGLGYEQYF.

Notes on this clonotype: The junction departs from the called germline gene at one end, perhaps through a read error. The rearrangement uses TRBV12-3 or TRBV12-4 and TRBJ2-7, with TRBD2 identical over 10 bases. The CDR3 is 14 residues long. This CDR3 is CASRPSGSSYVQYF. CDR3 coding DNA: TGTGCCAGCAGACCTAGCGGGAGTTCATACGTGCAGTACTTC.

The chain is built from TRBV7-9 and TRBJ1-4; D remains ambiguous. V shed 4 bases and J shed 2 bases, with 17 bases lying between them. The CDR3 is made up of 17 amino acids. In germline, CDR1 is SEHNR, CDR2 FQNEAQ (reference sequence). The CDR3: CASSSLAAGGTNEKLFF. The CDR3 DNA follows: TGTGCCAGCAGCTCACTTGCCGCCGGAGGGACTAATGAAAAACTGTTTTTT.

In this sample, this clonotype turned up once. This chain joins TRBV5-1 and TRBJ2-7; the D is unclear. This CDR3 spans 13 amino acids. V shed 5 bases and J shed 3 bases, with 12 bases lying between them. Germline CDR1 SGHRS, CDR2 YFSETQ. CDR3 nucleotide sequence: TGCGCCAGCAGGGCCCTCACGAACTACGAGCAGTACTTC. Residues: CASRALTNYEQYF. Based on the CDR3 plus reference TRBV5-1 and TRBJ2-7, the full variable domain is KAGVTQTPRYLIKTRGQQVTLSCSPISGHRSVSWYQQTPGQGLQFLFEYFSETQRNKGNFPGRFSGRQFSNSRSEMNVSTLELGDSALYLCASRALTNYEQYFGPGTRLTVT.

In the case of this clonotype: Sequence at one end of the junction differs from germline and may be a read error. The CDR3 DNA follows: TGCAGTGCGAGTACGGGACTAGCGGGAGTCCTCTCCTACAGTGAGCAGTTCTTC. It yields the protein CSASTGLAGVLSYSEQFF. J is TRBJ2-1 and V is TRBV20-1, with 14 bases matching TRBD2. Germline CDR1 and CDR2: DFQATT and SNEGSKA (reference sequence). CDR3 length: 18 residues.

This clonotype was found many times. This chain joins TRBV5-1 and TRBJ2-2, with D perhaps assigned TRBD1 or TRBD2 (5 bases each). CDR1 is SGHRS, CDR2 YFSETQ, per germline. V dropped 4 bases and J dropped 4 bases, with 17 bases sitting between them. This CDR3 is 16 amino acids long. CDR3 loop: CASSLTRQGATGELFF. The DNA of the CDR3 is TGCGCCAGCAGCCTGACCCGGCAGGGAGCCACCGGGGAGCTGTTTTTT.

The V and J genes are TRBV13 and TRBJ2-3; D is uncertain. The V gene's germline CDR1 is PRHDT and CDR2 FYEKMQ (reference sequence). The CDR3 is 13 amino acids. V was shortened by 1 base and J by 5 bases, with 7 bases between the two germline ends. CDR3 sequence (DNA): TGTGCCAGCAGCTTAGACGACCTAGATACGCAGTATTTT. Protein product: CASSLDDLDTQYF.

This clonotype has a handful of counts. This chain connects TRBV4-3 to TRBJ2-3, with D maybe TRBD2 (6 bases). Germline lookup yields CDR1 LGHNA and CDR2 YSLEER. The CDR3 has 15 residues. The V end lost 0 bases, the J end lost 3 bases, and 10 bases lay between the germline ends. The CDR3 loop reads CASSQDRGETDTQYF. The DNA of the CDR3 is TGCGCCAGCAGCCAAGATCGCGGGGAAACAGATACGCAGTATTTT.

This clonotype came up once. The junction departs from germline at one end; a sequencing error may be responsible. The chain recombines TRBV25-1 with TRBJ2-5; perhaps TRBD2 as D (5 bases). CDR3 length: 15 amino acids. Per the germline V gene, CDR1 is MGHDK and CDR2 is SYGVNS. The chain's CDR3 is CVSSEVGAGLETQYF. As DNA, the CDR3 is TGTGTCAGCAGTGAAGTGGGTGCGGGTTTGGAGACCCAGTACTTC.

This chain connects TRBV10-3 to TRBJ2-7; 7 positions agree with TRBD1. The CDR3 is 13 amino acids. CDR1 ENHRY and CDR2 SYGVKD come from the germline V gene. V lost 11 bases and J lost 4; bases outside the gene matches: 11. The CDR3 DNA sequence: TGTGCCGCCCGACAGGGTGATGGTTACGAGCAGTACTTC. It is translated as CAARQGDGYEQYF.

This sequence joins TRBV3-1 and TRBJ2-7; 9 bases line up with TRBD2. CDR3 length: 14 residues. Germline-derived CDR1 and CDR2 are LGHDT and YNNKEL (reference sequence). The J segment lost 7 bases and the V segment lost 7 bases, leaving 11 bases of the junction unmatched. The CDR3 coding sequence is TGTGCCAGCACCGATAGCGGGAGTTCCAATGAGCAGTACTTC. This translates into CASTDSGSSNEQYF.

The rearrangement uses TRBV11-2 and TRBJ2-4, with D uncertain. The ends were cut back, 2 bases at V and 1 base at J, with 12 bases in the middle. The CDR3 consists of 16 residues. Germline CDR1 reads SGHAT; CDR2 reads FQNNGV. CDR3 amino acids: CASSLWGGDAKNIQYF. For the CDR3, the DNA is TGTGCCAGCAGCTTATGGGGTGGAGATGCCAAAAACATTCAGTACTTC.

This chain joins TRBV20-1 and TRBJ2-7; TRBD2 aligns across 11 bases. Germline CDR1 DFQATT, CDR2 SNEGSKA (reference sequence). V shed 6 bases, J shed 7 bases, and the junction held 11 bases outside the gene matches. CDR3 length equals 14 residues. In DNA form, the CDR3 reads TGCAGTGCGCCGGGACTAGCGGCATCGGATGAGCAGTACTTC. It specifies CSAPGLAASDEQYF.

Notes on this clonotype: Possible read error: a much larger clone is one base away. The V gene is TRBV2, the J gene TRBJ1-6; D is perhaps TRBD1 (5 bases). Looked up from germline, CDR1 is SNHLY and CDR2 is FYNNEI. The CDR3 consists of 16 residues. The CDR3 coding sequence is TGTGCCAGCAGTGGCGGTGGCGGGGGATACGGTTCACCCCCCCACTTT. Translated: CASSGGGGGYGSPPHF.

The rearrangement uses TRBV28 and TRBJ2-1; TRBD1 matches 7 bases. J gave up 10 bases and V 6 bases, and 9 bases lay outside the gene matches. CDR3 length: 13 amino acids. Germline assignment: CDR1 MDHEN and CDR2 SYDVKM. CDR3 nucleotide sequence: TGTGCCAGCAGATCTTGGGACAGCTACGAGCAGTTCTTC. Its translation is CASRSWDSYEQFF.

The chain links TRBV12-3 or TRBV12-4 to TRBJ2-1; maybe TRBD2 (5 bases). The CDR3 is made up of 12 amino acids. The V gene lost 6 bases and the J gene lost 9 bases, with 12 bases spanning the gap. The CDR3 spells CASSPGGFEQFF. In nucleotides, the CDR3 is TGTGCCAGCAGCCCCGGCGGGTTTGAGCAGTTCTTC.

The chain has TRBV20-1 and TRBJ1-2; D is unresolved. V shed 3 bases and J shed 4 bases, with 12 bases lying between them. This CDR3 region has 13 residues. Germline CDR1 DFQATT, CDR2 SNEGSKA (reference sequence). The DNA for the CDR3 is TGCAGTGCTAGGGACGGTCTCGGCTATGGCTACACCTTC. Its protein is CSARDGLGYGYTF.

In the case of this clonotype: Being one base from a much bigger clone, this may be a read error. The V gene is TRBV13, the J gene TRBJ2-5; 11 bases agree with TRBD1. The J call is doubtful: the DNA matches TRBJ2-7 better. The CDR3 covers 15 residues. CDR1 and CDR2 from the germline V gene are PRHDT and FYEKMQ (reference sequence). The CDR3 DNA reads TGTGCCAGAAGCTTAGCCGGGACAGGGGGCTACGAGCAGTACTTC. This codes for CARSLAGTGGYEQYF.

Remarks on this clonotype: The junction shows a germline mismatch at one end, possibly a read error. This chain joins TRBV20-1 and TRBJ1-1; TRBD1 aligns across 7 bases. The CDR3 runs to 14 residues. Germline values: CDR1 DFQATT, CDR2 SNEGSKA (reference sequence). CDR3 region: CSARYSRGNTEAFF. For the CDR3, the DNA is TGCAGTGCTAGATACTCCAGGGGGAACACAGAAGCTTTCTTT.

About this clonotype: At one boundary the junction diverges from the germline segment, which might be a read error. This chain joins TRBV27 and TRBJ2-1; possibly TRBD1 for D (6 bases). CDR1 is MNHEY, CDR2 SMNVEV, per germline (reference sequence). This CDR3 comprises 15 residues. The CDR3 DNA reads TGTGCCAACAGTTTAGGGGCAGGGGCATACAATGAGCAGTTCTTC. Translating gives CANSLGAGAYNEQFF.

V and J are TRBV4-3 and TRBJ1-2, with TRBD1 as a possible D gene (5 bases). Trimming shortened V by 0 bases and J by 8 bases, and 16 bases separated the two germline ends. This CDR3 comprises 15 residues. Germline CDR1 is LGHNA and CDR2 is YSLEER. CDR3 DNA sequence: TGCGCCAGCAGCCAAGAACCCAGGGTGGGTCGCGGCTACACCTTC. Translated, it gives CASSQEPRVGRGYTF.

The chain combines TRBV6-5 with TRBJ2-5; TRBD2 might be the D (6 bases). This CDR3 contains 14 residues. Per germline, CDR1 MNHEY and CDR2 SVGAGI. V lost 5 bases, J lost 1 base, and 11 bases lay in between. This CDR3 reads CASSQGLFQETQYF. The CDR3 DNA reads TGTGCCAGCAGTCAGGGACTTTTCCAAGAGACCCAGTACTTC.

The chain is built from TRBV11-3 and TRBJ2-1; D tentatively reads TRBD1 or TRBD2 (7 bases each). The germline V gene has CDR1 SGHNT and CDR2 YENEEA. The V and J ends lost 5 bases and 9 bases respectively, with 26 bases between them. This CDR3 is 17 amino acids long. CDR3 sequence: CASSMGRGPSGKVEQFF. The CDR3 nucleotides are TGTGCCAGCAGCATGGGTAGGGGGCCGAGCGGGAAGGTTGAGCAGTTCTTC.

The rearrangement joins TRBV12-5 to TRBJ2-1, with D unclear. The CDR3 runs 14 residues. The germline V gene encodes CDR1 LGHNT and CDR2 FRNRAP. Trimming took off 3 bases at V and 0 bases at J, with 6 bases between the two ends. CDR3 DNA sequence: TGTGCTAGTGGTTTTGCGATCTCCTACAATGAGCAGTTCTTC. It yields the protein CASGFAISYNEQFF.

The J gene is TRBJ1-5, the V gene TRBV7-2; D not certain. V lost 1 base to trimming and J lost 0 bases, with 7 bases between them. The germline gives CDR1 SGHTA, CDR2 FQGNSA. This CDR3 contains 15 residues. The CDR3 coding sequence is TGTGCCAGCAGCTTAGGCAGTTATAGCAATCAGCCCCAGCATTTT. This codes for CASSLGSYSNQPQHF.

Here the CDR3 reads CASSSRTSGSDSGELFF. CDR3 DNA: TGTGCCAGCAGTTCGAGGACTAGCGGGAGTGATAGTGGGGAGCTGTTTTTT. V and J are TRBV12-3 or TRBV12-4 and TRBJ2-2; 13 bases line up with TRBD2. The ends lost 4 bases at V and 8 bases at J; junction bases unmatched: 10. This CDR3 spans 17 amino acids.